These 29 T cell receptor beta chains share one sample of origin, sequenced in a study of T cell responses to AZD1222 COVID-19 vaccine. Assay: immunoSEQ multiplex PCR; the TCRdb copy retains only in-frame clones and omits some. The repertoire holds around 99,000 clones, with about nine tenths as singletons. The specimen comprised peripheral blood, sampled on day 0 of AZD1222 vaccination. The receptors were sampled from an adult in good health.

CDR3 bases: TGTGCCAGCAGTGAAGACAGCCAAGATTATCAGCCCCAGCATTTT. Translating it yields CASSEDSQDYQPQHF. V gene TRBV2 combines with J gene TRBJ1-5; D is uncertain. CDR1 is SNHLY and CDR2 is FYNNEI in the germline V gene. V lost 1 base to trimming and J lost 5 bases, with 12 bases between them. The CDR3 sequence is 15 residues long.

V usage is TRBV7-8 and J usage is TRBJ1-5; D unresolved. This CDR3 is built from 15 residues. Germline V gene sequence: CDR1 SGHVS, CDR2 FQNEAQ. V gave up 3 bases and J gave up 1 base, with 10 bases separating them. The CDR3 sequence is CASSFTPGSNQPQHF. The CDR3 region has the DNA TGTGCCAGCAGCTTCACCCCTGGGAGCAATCAGCCCCAGCATTTT. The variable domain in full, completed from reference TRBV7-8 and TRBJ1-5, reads GAGVSQSPRYKVAKRGQDVALRCDPISGHVSLFWYQQALGQGPEFLTYFQNEAQLDKSGLPSDRFFAERPEGSVSTLKIQRTQQEDSAVYLCASSFTPGSNQPQHFGDGTRLSIL.

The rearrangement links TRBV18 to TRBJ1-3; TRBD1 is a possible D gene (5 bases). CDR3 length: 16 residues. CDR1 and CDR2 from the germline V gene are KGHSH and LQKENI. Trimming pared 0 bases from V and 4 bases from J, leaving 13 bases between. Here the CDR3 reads CASSPPFRAPGNTIYF. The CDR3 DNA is TGTGCCAGCTCACCACCCTTCAGGGCGCCGGGAAACACCATATATTTT.

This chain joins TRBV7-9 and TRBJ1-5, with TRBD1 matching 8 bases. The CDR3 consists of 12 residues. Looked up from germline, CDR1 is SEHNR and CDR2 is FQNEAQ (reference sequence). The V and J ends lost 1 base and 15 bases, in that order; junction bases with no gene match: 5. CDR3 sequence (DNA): TGTGCCAGCAGCTTAGACAGGGGGATCCTGCATTTT. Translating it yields CASSLDRGILHF.

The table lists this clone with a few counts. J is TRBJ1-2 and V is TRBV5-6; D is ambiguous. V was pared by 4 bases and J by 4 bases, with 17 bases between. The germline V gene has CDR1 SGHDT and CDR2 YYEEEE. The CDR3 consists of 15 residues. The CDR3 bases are TGTGCCAGCAGCGACCCGAGTGCTGGTCCCTATGGCTACACCTTC. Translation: CASSDPSAGPYGYTF.

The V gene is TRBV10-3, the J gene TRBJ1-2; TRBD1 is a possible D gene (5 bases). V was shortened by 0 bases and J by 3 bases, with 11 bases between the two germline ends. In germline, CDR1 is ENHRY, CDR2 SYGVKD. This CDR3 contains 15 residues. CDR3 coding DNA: TGTGCCATCAGTGAGTCTTGGGGCTACTACTATGGCTACACCTTC. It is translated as CAISESWGYYYGYTF.

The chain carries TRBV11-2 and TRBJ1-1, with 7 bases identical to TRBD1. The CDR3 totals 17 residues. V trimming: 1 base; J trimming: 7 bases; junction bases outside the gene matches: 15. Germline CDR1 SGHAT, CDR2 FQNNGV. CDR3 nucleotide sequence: TGTGCCAGCAGCTTAGGGGAACAGGGGACAGTACCCGATGAAGCTTTCTTT. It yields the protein CASSLGEQGTVPDEAFF.

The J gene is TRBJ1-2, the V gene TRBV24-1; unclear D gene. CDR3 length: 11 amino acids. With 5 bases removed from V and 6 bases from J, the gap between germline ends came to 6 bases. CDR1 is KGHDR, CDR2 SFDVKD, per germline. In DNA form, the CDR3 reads TGTGCCACCAGTGCGGGGAATGGCTACACCTTC. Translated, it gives CATSAGNGYTF.

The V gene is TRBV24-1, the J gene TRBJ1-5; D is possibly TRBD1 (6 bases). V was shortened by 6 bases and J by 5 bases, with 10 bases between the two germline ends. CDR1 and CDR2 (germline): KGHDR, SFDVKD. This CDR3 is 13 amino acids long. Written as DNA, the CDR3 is TGTGCCACCAGTCCAACAGGGCATCAGCCCCAGCATTTT. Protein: CATSPTGHQPQHF.

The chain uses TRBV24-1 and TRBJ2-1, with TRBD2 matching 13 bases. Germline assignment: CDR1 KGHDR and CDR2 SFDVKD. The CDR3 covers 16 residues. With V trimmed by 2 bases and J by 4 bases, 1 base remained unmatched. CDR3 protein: CATSDSTSGRYNEQFF. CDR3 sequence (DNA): TGTGCCACCAGTGATTCGACTAGCGGGAGGTACAATGAGCAGTTCTTC.

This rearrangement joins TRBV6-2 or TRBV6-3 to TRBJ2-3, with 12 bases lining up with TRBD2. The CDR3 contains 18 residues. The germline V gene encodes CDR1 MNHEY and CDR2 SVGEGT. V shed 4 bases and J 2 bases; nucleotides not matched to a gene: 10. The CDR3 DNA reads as TGTGCCAGCAGTTTCATACCCGGGACTAGCGGGCCCACAGATACGCAGTATTTT. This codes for CASSFIPGTSGPTDTQYF.

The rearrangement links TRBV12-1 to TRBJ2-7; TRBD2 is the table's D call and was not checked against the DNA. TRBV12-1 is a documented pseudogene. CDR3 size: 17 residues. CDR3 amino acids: CASSHSLAGESSYEQYF. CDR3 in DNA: TGTGCCAGCAGCCATTCCCTAGCGGGGGAGAGCTCCTACGAGCAGTACTTC.

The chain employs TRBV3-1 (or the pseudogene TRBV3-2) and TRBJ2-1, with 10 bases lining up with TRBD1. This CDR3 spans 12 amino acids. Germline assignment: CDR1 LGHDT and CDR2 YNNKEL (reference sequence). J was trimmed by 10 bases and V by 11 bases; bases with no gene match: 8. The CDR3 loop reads CAAGTGVEEQFF. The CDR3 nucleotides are TGTGCCGCAGGGACAGGGGTTGAGGAGCAGTTCTTC.

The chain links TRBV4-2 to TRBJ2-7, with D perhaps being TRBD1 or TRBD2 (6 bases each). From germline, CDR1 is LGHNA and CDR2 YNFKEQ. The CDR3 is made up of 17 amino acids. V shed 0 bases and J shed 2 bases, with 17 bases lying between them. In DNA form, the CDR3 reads TGTGCCAGCAGCCAAGATCCTGGAGGGGGATCCACCTACGAGCAGTACTTC. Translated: CASSQDPGGGSTYEQYF.

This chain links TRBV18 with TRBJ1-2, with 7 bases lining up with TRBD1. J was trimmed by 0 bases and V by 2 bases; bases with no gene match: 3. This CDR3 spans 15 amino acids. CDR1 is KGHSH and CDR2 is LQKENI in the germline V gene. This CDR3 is CASSPGGGSNYGYTF. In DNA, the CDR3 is TGTGCCAGCTCACCAGGAGGGGGCTCTAACTATGGCTACACCTTC.

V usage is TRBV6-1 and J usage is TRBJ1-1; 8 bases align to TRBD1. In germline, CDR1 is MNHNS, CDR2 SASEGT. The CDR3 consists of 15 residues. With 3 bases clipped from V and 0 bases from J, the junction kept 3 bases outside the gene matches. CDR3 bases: TGTGCCAGCAGTGATCCGACAGGGGTGAACACTGAAGCTTTCTTT. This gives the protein CASSDPTGVNTEAFF.

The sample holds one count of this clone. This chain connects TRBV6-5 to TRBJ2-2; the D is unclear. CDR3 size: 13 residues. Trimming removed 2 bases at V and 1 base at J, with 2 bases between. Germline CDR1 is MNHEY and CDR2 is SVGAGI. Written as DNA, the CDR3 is TGTGCCAGCAGTTACCTGAACACCGGGGAGCTGTTTTTT. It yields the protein CASSYLNTGELFF.

The CDR3 here is CASSTRGYEQYF. DNA for the CDR3: TGTGCCAGCAGTACCCGGGGGTACGAGCAGTACTTC. The V gene is TRBV6-5, the J gene TRBJ2-7; tentatively, D is TRBD2 (6 bases). V was trimmed by 5 bases and J by 4 bases, leaving 9 bases between them. The CDR3 is 12 residues long. Germline V gene lookup returns CDR1 MNHEY and CDR2 SVGAGI.

CDR3 nucleotides: TGTGCCAGCAGCTTAGGAGGGGGGGCCACCTACGAGCAGTACTTC. Encoded protein: CASSLGGGATYEQYF. The V gene is TRBV7-2, the J gene TRBJ2-7, with D perhaps matching TRBD2 (7 bases). The CDR3 loop spans 15 amino acids. Germline V CDR1 and CDR2: SGHTA, FQGNSA. V was trimmed by 1 base and J by 2 bases, leaving 12 bases between them.

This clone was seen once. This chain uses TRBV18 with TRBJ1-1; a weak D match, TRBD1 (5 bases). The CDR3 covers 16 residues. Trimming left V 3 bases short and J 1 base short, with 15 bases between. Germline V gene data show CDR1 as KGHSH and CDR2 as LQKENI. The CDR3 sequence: CASSPVGAGTNTEAFF. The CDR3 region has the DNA TGTGCCAGCTCACCTGTTGGGGCAGGAACGAACACTGAAGCTTTCTTT.

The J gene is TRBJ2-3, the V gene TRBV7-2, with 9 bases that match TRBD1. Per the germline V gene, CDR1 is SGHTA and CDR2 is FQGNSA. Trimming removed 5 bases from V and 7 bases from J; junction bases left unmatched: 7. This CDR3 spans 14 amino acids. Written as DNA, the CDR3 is TGTGCCAGCAGCCCCGGGACAGGGCTGAATACGCAGTATTTT. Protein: CASSPGTGLNTQYF.

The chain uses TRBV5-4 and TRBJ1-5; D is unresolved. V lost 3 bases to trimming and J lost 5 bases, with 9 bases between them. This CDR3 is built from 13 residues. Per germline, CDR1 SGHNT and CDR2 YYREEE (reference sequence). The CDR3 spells CASSSDEDQPQHF. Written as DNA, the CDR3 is TGTGCCAGCAGCTCGGACGAGGATCAGCCCCAGCATTTT.

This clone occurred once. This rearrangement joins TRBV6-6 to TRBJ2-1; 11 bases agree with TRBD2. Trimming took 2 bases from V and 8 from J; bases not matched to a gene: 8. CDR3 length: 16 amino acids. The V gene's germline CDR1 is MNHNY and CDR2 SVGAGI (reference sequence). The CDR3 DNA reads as TGTGCCAGCAGTTACGCCTCCACTAGCGGGAGCTATGAGCAGTTCTTC. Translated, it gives CASSYASTSGSYEQFF.

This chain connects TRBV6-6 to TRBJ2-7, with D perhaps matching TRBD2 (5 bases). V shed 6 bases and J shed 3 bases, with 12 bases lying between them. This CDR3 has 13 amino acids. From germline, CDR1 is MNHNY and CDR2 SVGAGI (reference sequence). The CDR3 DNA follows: TGTGCCAGCAGGCCCAGAGGGTTCTACGAGCAGTACTTC. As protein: CASRPRGFYEQYF.

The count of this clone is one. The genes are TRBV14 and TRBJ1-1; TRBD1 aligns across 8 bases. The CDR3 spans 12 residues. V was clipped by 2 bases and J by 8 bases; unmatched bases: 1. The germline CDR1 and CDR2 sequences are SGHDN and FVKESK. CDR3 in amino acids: CASSQRTGEAFF. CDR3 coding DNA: TGTGCCAGCAGCCAAAGGACAGGGGAAGCTTTCTTT.

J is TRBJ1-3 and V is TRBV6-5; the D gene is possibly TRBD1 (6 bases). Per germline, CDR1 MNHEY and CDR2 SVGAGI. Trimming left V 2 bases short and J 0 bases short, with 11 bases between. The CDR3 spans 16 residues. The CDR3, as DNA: TGTGCCAGCAGTTACAGAGGGGGACGCTCTGGAAACACCATATATTTT. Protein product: CASSYRGGRSGNTIYF.

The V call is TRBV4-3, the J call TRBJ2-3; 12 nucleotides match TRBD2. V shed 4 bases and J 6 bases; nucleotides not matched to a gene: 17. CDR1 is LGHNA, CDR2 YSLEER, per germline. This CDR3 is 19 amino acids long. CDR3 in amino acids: CASSPQGPLAGGPTDTQYF. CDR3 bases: TGCGCCAGCAGCCCCCAAGGCCCTCTAGCGGGGGGGCCGACGGATACGCAGTATTTT.

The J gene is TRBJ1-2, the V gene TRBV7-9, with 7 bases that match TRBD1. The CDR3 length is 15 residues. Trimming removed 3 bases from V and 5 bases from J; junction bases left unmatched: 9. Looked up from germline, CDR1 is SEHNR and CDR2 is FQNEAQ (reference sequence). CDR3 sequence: CASSFTGEAGYGYTF. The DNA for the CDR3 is TGTGCCAGCAGCTTTACAGGGGAGGCCGGGTATGGCTACACCTTC.

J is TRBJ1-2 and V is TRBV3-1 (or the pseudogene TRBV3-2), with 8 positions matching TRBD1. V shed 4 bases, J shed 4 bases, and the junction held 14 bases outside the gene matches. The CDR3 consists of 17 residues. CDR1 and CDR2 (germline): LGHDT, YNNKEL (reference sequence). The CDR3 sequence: CASSRETQGVIGYGYTF. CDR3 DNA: TGTGCCAGCAGCCGTGAAACACAGGGGGTGATTGGCTATGGCTACACCTTC.